This record concerns one T cell receptor beta chain sequence. Its antigen is still unknown. The data are from a study of cytomegalovirus exposure and HLA in healthy donors. Study-wide context: Samples from HLA-typed donors yielded about 85 million unique TCRs in an early data release.

The study, taken as a whole, reports: Rare sequences made up most TCRs, while some public TCRs were found in many donors. It was reportedly the case that the classifier diagnosed cytomegalovirus status with high specificity and sensitivity.

Unmatched junction bases numbered 7, after V lost 5 bases and J lost 8 bases. Germline CDR1 and CDR2: SGHNT and YENEEA. This CDR3 has 13 residues. The study ran its PCR with 60 Vbeta and 13 Jbeta primers. Using immunoSEQ multiplex PCR, the repertoire was profiled, and TCRdb retains in-frame clones only, with some absent. In the table there are about 110,000 clones, around 72% of which are singletons. The rearrangement links TRBV11-3 to TRBJ1-1; TRBD1 matches at 8 bases. The specimen sequenced was PBMCs. The sequence came from a male donor in good health and CMV-seronegative. CDR3 loop: CASSERQGLEAFF. CDR3 DNA sequence: TGTGCCAGCAGCGAGAGACAGGGGCTGGAAGCTTTCTTT.